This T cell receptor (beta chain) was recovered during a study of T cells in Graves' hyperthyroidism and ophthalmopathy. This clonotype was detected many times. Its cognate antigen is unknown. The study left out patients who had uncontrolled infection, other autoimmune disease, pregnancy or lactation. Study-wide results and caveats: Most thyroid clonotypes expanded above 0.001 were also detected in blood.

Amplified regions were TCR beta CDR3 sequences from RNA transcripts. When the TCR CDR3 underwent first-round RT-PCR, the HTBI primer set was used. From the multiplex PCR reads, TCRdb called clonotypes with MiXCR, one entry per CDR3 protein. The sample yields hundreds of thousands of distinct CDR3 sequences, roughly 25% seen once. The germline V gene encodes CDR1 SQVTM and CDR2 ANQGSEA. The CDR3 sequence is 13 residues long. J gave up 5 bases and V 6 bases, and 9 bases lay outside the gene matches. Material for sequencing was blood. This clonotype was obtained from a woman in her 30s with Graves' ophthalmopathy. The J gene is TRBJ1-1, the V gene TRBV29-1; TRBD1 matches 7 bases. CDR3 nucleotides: TGCAGCGTCGTACAGGGGAGCGGGACTGAAGCTTTCTTT. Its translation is CSVVQGSGTEAFF.